The source of this TCR beta chain is a study of blood T cells in healthy people across ages. A sample-barcoded 5' primer and a J-beta primer mix were used in a second PCR of about 7 to 12 cycles. MiXCR, applied by TCRdb to the 5' RACE reads, yields one record per CDR3 protein. The repertoire includes approximately 1.5 million distinct CDR3 sequences, approximately 43% of them detected once, and around 4% sits in the top ten. CDR3 length: 15 amino acids. Between the trimmed V and J ends, which lost 6 bases and 0 bases, there was a span of 15 bases. Per the germline V gene, CDR1 is DFQATT and CDR2 is SNEGSKA (reference sequence).

Source material: blood. The clonotype originates from a woman aged 18 to 35 in good health. The gene calls are TRBV20-1 and TRBJ2-1; the D gene is possibly TRBD1 (6 bases). The DNA for the CDR3 is TGCAGTGCCCCCTGGGCCAGGGGCTCCTACAATGAGCAGTTCTTC. It is translated as CSAPWARGSYNEQFF.